The T cell receptor (beta chain) described here comes from a study of identical twins. Each CDR3 protein gets one entry after TCRdb re-called the 5' RACE reads with MiXCR. The sample lists approximately 670,000 distinct CDR3 sequences; approximately 6.1% were seen once. With respect to this clonotype: Its antigen is unidentified.

Germline assignment: CDR1 SGHTA and CDR2 FQGTGA. V shed 4 bases and J 8 bases; nucleotides not matched to a gene: 6. The CDR3 is 14 amino acids. Findings and caveats of the study: Among beta out-of-frame sequences, excess sharing between twins appeared weaker. Invariant MAIT and iNKT cells could partly confound zero-insertion analyses. Twin-shared out-of-frame alpha sequences were enriched for low generation probability. Fewer insertions were carried by abundant cord blood beta clonotypes, but none was seen in memory repertoires.

The sequencing input was naive T cells sorted from blood. This rearrangement joins TRBV7-3 to TRBJ2-1, with 9 bases matching TRBD2. The sequence came from a man between 18 and 35 years old in good health. CDR3 residues: CASSSAGGTDEQFF. Written as DNA, the CDR3 is TGTGCCAGCAGCTCTGCGGGAGGGACGGATGAGCAGTTCTTC.